The present entry profiles one T cell receptor (beta chain) with its context. Its antigen remains unidentified. This entry comes from a study of graft-versus-host responses after intestinal transplantation. Study at large: All recipients got anti-thymocyte globulin induction, then tacrolimus and steroids for roughly 3 years.

Study conclusions and caveats: The study associated peak circulating GvH clone levels with early post-transplant HvG declines. GvH clones surfaced in recipient marrow, some emerging earlier in ileum or blood. Across patients carrying graft-donor T cell macrochimerism, allografts held high graft-versus-host to host-versus-graft clonal ratios.

Only in-frame clones appear in the TCRdb table, and some are missing; sequencing was by immunoSEQ multiplex PCR. The sample has nearly 95,000 clones; approximately 94% are singletons. This clonotype was obtained from a human donor who received an intestinal transplant. The sample consisted of unstimulated CD8+ T cells sorted from spleen or lymph node cells, taken before intestinal transplant.

For the CDR3, the DNA is TGCGCCAGCAGTCCTGACAGGGGGTACACTGAAGCTTTCTTT. Amino acid sequence: CASSPDRGYTEAFF. The chain uses TRBV10-2 and TRBJ1-1, with 9 bases aligning to TRBD1. The J segment lost 3 bases and the V segment lost 5 bases, leaving 4 bases of the junction unmatched. CDR1 and CDR2 (germline): WSHSY, SAAADI. The CDR3 consists of 14 residues.